This T cell receptor (beta chain) came from a study of CD8 T cells in ankylosing spondylitis. Study-level findings and limits: It appeared that ankylosing spondylitis blood was characterized by a TCR beta motif of seven or eight highly homologous variants.

A remark on this clonotype: Its antigen remains unknown.

Between the trimmed V and J ends, which lost 7 bases and 1 base, there was a span of 13 bases. CDR1 and CDR2 from the germline V gene are MGHDK and SYGVNS. The CDR3 contains 14 residues. One entry per CDR3 protein, called by TCRdb with MiXCR from the 5' RACE reads. The profile covers about 840,000 distinct CDR3 sequences, with 12% appearing a single time and under 0.6% taken by the ten largest. V usage is TRBV25-1 and J usage is TRBJ1-1; TRBD1 might be the D (5 bases). The receptor's source is a male donor with ankylosing spondylitis. Sequenced input: blood, either unsorted or a sorted T cell fraction (not recorded which). The CDR3 coding sequence is TGTGCCAGCATACCCTGGGGCTGGAACACTGAAGCTTTCTTT. Residues: CASIPWGWNTEAFF.